This TCR beta chain derives from a study of shared clonotypes between healthy human individuals. The CDR3 is 14 residues long. The germline gives CDR1 MNHEY, CDR2 SMNVEV (reference sequence). The germline V and J ends were trimmed by 8 bases and 0 bases, with 11 bases remaining between them. Source study methods: Junction-only sequences produced by ImmunoSEQ had no quality scores, so filtering differed. TCRdb's copy holds only in-frame clones and misses some; the assay was immunoSEQ multiplex PCR. V and J calls and clone size come straight from that table; D and trimming were deduced from the DNA. The sample has around 1.9 million clones, 80% to 95% seen once; the top ten hold 1.5% to 2%. This clone was recorded only once. Naive CD8 isolation took CD45RO-negative cells positively selected for CCR7 and excluded terminally differentiated effector memory CD45RA+ cells. The donors, all of them Caucasian adults, lived in Nashville, Tennessee.

The J gene is TRBJ2-1, the V gene TRBV27; the D gene is possibly TRBD1 (6 bases). Sequenced input: naive CD8+ T cells from PBMCs. The sequence came from a man younger than 35 in good health. Some clones in this sample may be carry-over from other donors' samples. For the CDR3, the DNA is TGTGCCAGCGCAGGGACACTCTCCTACAATGAGCAGTTCTTC. Translation: CASAGTLSYNEQFF.